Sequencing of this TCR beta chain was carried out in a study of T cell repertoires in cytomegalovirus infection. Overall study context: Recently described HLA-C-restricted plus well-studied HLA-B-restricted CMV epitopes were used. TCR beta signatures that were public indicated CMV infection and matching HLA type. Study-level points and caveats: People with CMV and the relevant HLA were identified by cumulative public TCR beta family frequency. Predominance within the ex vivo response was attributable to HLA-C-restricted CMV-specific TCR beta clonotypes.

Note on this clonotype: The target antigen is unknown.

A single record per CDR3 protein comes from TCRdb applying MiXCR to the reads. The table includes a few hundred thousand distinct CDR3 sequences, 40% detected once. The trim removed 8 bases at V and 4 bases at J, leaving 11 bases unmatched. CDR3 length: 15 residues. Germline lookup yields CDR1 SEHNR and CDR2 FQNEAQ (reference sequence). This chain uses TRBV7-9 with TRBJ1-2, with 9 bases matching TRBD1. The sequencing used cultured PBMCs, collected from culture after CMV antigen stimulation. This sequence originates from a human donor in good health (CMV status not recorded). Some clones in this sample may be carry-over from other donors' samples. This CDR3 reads CASPSPPTGGYGYTF. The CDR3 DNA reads TGTGCCAGCCCGAGCCCCCCGACAGGGGGCTATGGCTACACCTTC.